This T cell receptor (beta chain) was captured by sequencing in a study of T cells in Graves' hyperthyroidism and ophthalmopathy. Findings of the study overall: Ophthalmopathy could be told apart from stable hyperthyroidism with a 13 V-J model.

Graves' hyperthyroidism showing no ophthalmopathy progression within 18 months was considered stable. Those with hyperthyroidism were 18 to 65 years old, newly diagnosed, and ill for under 2 months. The source of the PBMCs was approximately 9.5 ml of fresh peripheral blood. Amplified regions were TCR beta CDR3 sequences from RNA transcripts. During a first-round RT-PCR of the TCR CDR3, the HTBI primer set was used. TCRdb reanalysed the multiplex PCR reads using MiXCR and keeps one entry per CDR3 protein. The table has under 550,000 distinct CDR3 sequences, about an eighth seen once; the top ten hold about 4.9%. This clonotype showed up many times. As yet, its antigen is unknown. This CDR3 is 13 amino acids long. V trimming: 4 bases; J trimming: 11 bases; junction bases outside the gene matches: 13. Germline CDR1 is DFQATT and CDR2 is SNEGSKA (reference sequence).

This clonotype originated in a woman aged 18-30 years with Graves' hyperthyroidism. The chain recombines TRBV20-1 with TRBJ1-1, with TRBD1 identical over 7 bases. Sequencing used blood. In nucleotides, the CDR3 is TGCAGTGCTAAGGGCGACAGGGATTATGACGCTTTCTTT. Encoded protein: CSAKGDRDYDAFF.